The entry that follows covers one TCR beta chain sequence. Its antigen is not identified. These data belong to a study of T cell clusters in autoimmune cytopenias. Study-level results: TRB repertoire shifts in secondary cytopenia and chronic lymphocytic leukemia mostly reflected lymphoma, not autoimmunity.

Multiplex touch-down PCR amplified TRB using TRB-A and TRB-B pools in one tube. No DNA is given; TCRdb re-called the multiplex PCR reads and lists each CDR3 protein once. This sample carries around 11,000 distinct CDR3 sequences, with approximately 31% going to the ten biggest clones. TRB amplification used approximately 250 ng of peripheral blood genomic DNA. CDR3 length equals 14 residues. Looked up from germline, CDR1 is MNHNY and CDR2 is SVGAGI (reference sequence). These sequences were also reported in another study, on T cell repertoires in aging, cancer and after chemotherapy. That study adds: Over several months to years, re-sampled healthy donor repertoires clearly shared clones. The full dataset contained approximately 9.6 million TCR reads.

J is TRBJ1-2 and V is TRBV6-6. The sequence derives from a human donor in good health. Source material: peripheral blood. CDR3 sequence: CASSYSQGLYGYTF.